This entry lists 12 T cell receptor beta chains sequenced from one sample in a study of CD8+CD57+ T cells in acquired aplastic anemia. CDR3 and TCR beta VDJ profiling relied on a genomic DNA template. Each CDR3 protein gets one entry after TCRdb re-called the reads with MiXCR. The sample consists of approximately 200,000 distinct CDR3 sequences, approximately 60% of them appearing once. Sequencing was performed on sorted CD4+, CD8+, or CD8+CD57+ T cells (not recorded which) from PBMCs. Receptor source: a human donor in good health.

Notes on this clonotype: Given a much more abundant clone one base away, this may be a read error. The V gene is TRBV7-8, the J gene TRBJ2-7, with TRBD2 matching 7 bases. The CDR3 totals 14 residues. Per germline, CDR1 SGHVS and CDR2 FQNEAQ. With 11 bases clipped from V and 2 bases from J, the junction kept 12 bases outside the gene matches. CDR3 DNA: TGTGCCTGGGGTGTCCAGCGGGAACCCTACGAGCAGTACTTC. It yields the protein CAWGVQREPYEQYF.

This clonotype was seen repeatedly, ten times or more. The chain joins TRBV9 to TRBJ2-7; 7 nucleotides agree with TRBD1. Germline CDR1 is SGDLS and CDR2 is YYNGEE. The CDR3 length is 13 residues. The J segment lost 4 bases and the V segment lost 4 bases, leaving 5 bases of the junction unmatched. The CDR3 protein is CASSPMTGYEQYF. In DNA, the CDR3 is TGTGCCAGCAGCCCTATGACAGGGTACGAGCAGTACTTC.

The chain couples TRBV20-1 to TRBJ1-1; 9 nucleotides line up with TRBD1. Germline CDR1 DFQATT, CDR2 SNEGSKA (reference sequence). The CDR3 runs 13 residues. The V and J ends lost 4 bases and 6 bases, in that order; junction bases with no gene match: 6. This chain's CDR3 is CSATRDRDAEAFF. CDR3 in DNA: TGCAGTGCTACCCGGGACAGGGACGCTGAAGCTTTCTTT.

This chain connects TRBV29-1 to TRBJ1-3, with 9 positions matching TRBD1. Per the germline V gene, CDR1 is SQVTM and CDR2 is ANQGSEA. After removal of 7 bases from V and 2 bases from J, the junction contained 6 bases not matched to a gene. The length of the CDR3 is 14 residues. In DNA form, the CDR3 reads TGCAGCGCTTCAGGGACAGGGACTGGAAACACCATATATTTT. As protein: CSASGTGTGNTIYF. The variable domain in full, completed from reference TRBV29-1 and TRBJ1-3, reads SAVISQKPSRDICQRGTSLTIQCQVDSQVTMMFWYRQQPGQSLTLIATANQGSEATYESGFVIDKFPISRPNLTFSTLTVSNMSPEDSSIYLCSASGTGTGNTIYFGEGSWLTVV.

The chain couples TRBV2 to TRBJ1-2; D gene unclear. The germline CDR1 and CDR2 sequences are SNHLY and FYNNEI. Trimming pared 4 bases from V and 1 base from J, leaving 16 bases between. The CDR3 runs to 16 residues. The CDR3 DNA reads TGTGCCAGCAGTGGGTACAGTGAGTTGGATAACTATGGCTACACCTTC. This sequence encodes CASSGYSELDNYGYTF.

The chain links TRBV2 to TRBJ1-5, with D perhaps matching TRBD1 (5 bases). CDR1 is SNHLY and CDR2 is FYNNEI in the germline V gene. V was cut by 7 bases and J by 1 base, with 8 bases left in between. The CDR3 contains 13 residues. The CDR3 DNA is TGTGCCAGCAAGAGGGACAGCAATCAGCCCCAGCATTTT. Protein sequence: CASKRDSNQPQHF.

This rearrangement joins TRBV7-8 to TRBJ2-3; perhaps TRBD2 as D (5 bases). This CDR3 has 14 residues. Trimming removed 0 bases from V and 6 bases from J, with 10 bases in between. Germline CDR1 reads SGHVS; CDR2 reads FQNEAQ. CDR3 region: CASSLAGVLDTQYF. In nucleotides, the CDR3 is TGTGCCAGCAGCTTAGCGGGAGTATTGGATACGCAGTATTTT.

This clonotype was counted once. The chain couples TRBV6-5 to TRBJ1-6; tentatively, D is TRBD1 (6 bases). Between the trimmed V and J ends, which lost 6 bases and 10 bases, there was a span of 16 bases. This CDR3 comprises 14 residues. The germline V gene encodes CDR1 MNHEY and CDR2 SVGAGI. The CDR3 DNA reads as TGTGCCAGCAGCGCCGGGACAAGTTTCTCACCCCTCCACTTT. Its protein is CASSAGTSFSPLHF.

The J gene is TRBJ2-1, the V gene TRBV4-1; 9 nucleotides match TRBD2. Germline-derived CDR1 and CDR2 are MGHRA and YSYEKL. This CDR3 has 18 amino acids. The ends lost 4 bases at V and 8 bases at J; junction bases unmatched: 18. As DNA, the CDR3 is TGCGCCAGCAGCCCCCACAGTAGCGGGGGCCCCCCTATGTATGAGCAGTTCTTC. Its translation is CASSPHSSGGPPMYEQFF.

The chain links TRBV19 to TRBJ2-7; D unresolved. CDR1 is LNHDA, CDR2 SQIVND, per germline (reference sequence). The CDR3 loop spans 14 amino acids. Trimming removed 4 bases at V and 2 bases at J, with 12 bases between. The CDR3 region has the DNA TGTGCCAGTAGTAAAACTTCAGCAGCCTACGAGCAGTACTTC. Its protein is CASSKTSAAYEQYF.

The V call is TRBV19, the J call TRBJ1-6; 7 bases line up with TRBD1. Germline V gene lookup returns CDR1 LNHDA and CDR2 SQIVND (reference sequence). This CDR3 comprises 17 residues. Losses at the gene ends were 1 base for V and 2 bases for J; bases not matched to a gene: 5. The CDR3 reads CASSIGDRVAYNSPLHF. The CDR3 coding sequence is TGTGCCAGTAGTATAGGTGACAGGGTGGCCTATAATTCACCCCTCCACTTT.

CDR3 nucleotide sequence: TGTGCCAGCAGCTTGAGAGGTCCTAATTCACCCCTCCACTTT. It translates to CASSLRGPNSPLHF. This chain joins TRBV5-8 and TRBJ1-6; D is ambiguous. The germline CDR1 and CDR2 sequences are SGHTS and YDEGEE. Trimming cost V 1 base and J 6 bases, with 8 bases left between them. The CDR3 length is 14 residues.